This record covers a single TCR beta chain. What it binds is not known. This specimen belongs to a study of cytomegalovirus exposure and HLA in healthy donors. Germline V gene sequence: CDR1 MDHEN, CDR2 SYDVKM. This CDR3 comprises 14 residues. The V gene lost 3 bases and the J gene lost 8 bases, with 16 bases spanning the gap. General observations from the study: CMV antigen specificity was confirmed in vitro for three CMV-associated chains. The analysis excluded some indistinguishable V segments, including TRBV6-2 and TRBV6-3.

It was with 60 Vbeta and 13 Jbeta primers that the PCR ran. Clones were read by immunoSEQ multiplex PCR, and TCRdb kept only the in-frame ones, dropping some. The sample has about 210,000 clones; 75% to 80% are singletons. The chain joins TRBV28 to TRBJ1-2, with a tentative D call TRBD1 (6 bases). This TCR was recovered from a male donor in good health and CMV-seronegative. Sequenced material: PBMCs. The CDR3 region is CASSLRGTTGGYTF. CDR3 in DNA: TGTGCCAGCAGTTTGCGGGGGACAACAGGCGGCTACACCTTC.